This TCR beta chain was recovered during a study of CXCR3-negative and CXCR3-positive naive CD8 T cells (dated by TCRdb to between 2019 and 2020). Notes on the research overall: Roughly 140 million TRB reads were obtained in total, roughly 1.5 +/- 0.3 million reads per library. Diversity and physicochemical repertoire analyses covered 11 donors pooled from two independent experiments. TRBV-TRBJ cluster analysis included naive subsets from roughly 5 donors and memory cells from 3 donors. The study at large found these results: Because CXCR3 expression was partially decreased after cryopreservation, freshly isolated PBMCs were used for most assays. Similar TRBV-TRBJ usage was shown by naive CXCR3-negative and CXCR3-positive cells from the same donor, whereas distinct patterns were shown by memory cells. Repertoire diversity was comparably high in both naive subsets but much lower in memory CD8+ T cells. Because surface CD5, which is linked to self-reactivity in mice, was comparable between the naive subsets, TCR interaction strength was also inferred from the physicochemical properties of TRB CDR3s.

About this clonotype: No antigen is known for it.

From the cysteine through the phenylalanine, the CDR3 covers 15 amino acids. Only the protein sequence is given. The germline V gene (reference sequence) sets CDR1 to SEHNR and CDR2 to FQNEAQ. For every CD8+ T cell subset, a few hundred thousand cells were flow-sorted straight into RLT lysis buffer, and each subset was sorted in triplicate. Using standard density gradient centrifugation, peripheral blood mononuclear cells were isolated from buffy coats. Total RNA was extracted from sorted cells using an RNeasy Mini Kit. Sequenced on a NextSeq 550. The Human TCR Profiling Kit (MiLaboratory) was used to prepare UMI-labeled 5' RACE TRB cDNA libraries. cDNA synthesis used the entire amount of extracted RNA, and PCR amplification then used the entire amount of cDNA produced. Libraries were prepared in parallel with an identical number of PCR cycles. The authors' pipeline ran thus. About 50,000 +/- 10,000 unique UMI-labeled TRB cDNA molecules per library were extracted with MIGEC and MiXCR, with at least two reads per UMI required. An average of around 40,000 +/- 10,000 functional in-frame TRB CDR3 nucleotide clonotypes without stop codons was found per library. After each sample was downsampled to 5000 UMI-labeled TRB molecules, VDJtools was used to calculate diversity metrics such as normalized Shannon-Wiener and Chao1. For the central five CDR3 residues, VDJtools calculated physicochemical properties weighted by clonotype size, namely interaction energy, strength, volume and Kidera factor 4. After reprocessing by TCRdb, each CDR3 protein sequence is one entry, and no DNA is given. The V and J calls come from TCRdb's annotation, not from the publication. This sample's table contains approximately 41,000 distinct CDR3 sequences. About 11% of the sample belongs to the ten largest clones.

Sequencing used memory CD8+ T cells from blood. The sample's cell subset or site label, in plain terms: conventional CD8+ memory T cells (TMEM), sorted as controls. This TCR was recovered from a human donor in good health. Some clones in this sample may be carry-over from other donors' samples. The sequence links TRBV7-9 to TRBJ1-3; TCRdb's D call, TRBD1, is unchecked because there is no DNA. CDR3 protein: CANWASTSSGNTIYF.